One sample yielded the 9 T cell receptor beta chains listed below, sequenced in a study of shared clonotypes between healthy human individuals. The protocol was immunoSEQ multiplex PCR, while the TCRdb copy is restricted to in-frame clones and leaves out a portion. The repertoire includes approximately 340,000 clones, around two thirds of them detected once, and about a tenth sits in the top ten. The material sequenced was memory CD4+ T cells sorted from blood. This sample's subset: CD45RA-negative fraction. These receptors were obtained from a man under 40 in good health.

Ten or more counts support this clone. CDR3 loop: CASSDPRGNEKLFF. In DNA, the CDR3 is TGTGCCAGCAGTGATCCCCGGGGTAATGAAAAACTGTTTTTT. The rearrangement uses TRBV2 and TRBJ1-4, with no clear D. The V gene's germline CDR1 is SNHLY and CDR2 FYNNEI. V lost 3 bases to trimming and J lost 4 bases, with 9 bases between them. The length of the CDR3 is 14 residues.

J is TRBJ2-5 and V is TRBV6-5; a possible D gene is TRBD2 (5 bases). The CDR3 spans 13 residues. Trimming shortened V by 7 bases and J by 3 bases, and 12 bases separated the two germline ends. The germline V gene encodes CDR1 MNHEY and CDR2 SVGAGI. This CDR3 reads CASTQWGEETQYF. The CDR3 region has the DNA TGTGCCAGCACCCAGTGGGGAGAAGAGACCCAGTACTTC.

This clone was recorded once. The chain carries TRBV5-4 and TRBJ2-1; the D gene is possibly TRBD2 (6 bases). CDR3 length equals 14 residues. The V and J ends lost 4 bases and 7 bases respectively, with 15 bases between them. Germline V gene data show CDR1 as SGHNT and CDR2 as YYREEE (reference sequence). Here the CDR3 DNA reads TGTGCCAGCAGCCCCCGCACGGGGGTAAATGAGCAGTTCTTC. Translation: CASSPRTGVNEQFF.

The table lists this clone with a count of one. CDR3 residues: CSAKREGRETQYF. CDR3 sequence (DNA): TGCAGCGCTAAGCGGGAGGGCCGAGAGACCCAGTACTTC. This chain connects TRBV29-1 to TRBJ2-5; 10 nucleotides agree with TRBD2. The CDR3 has 13 amino acids. Germline V lookup: CDR1 SQVTM, CDR2 ANQGSEA. V lost 7 bases to trimming and J lost 4 bases; unmatched junction nucleotides: 6.

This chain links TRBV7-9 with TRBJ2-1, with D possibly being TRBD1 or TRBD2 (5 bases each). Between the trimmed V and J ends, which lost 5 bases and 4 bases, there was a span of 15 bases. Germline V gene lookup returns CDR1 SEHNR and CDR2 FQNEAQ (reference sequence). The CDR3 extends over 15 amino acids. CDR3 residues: CASSPPGTIYNEQFF. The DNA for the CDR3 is TGTGCCAGCAGCCCACCCGGGACGATATACAATGAGCAGTTCTTC.

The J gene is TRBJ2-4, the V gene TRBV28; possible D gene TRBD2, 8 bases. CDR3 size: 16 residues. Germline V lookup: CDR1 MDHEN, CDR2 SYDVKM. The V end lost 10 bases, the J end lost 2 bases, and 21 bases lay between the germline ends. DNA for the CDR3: TGTGCCATCTCCGGGAGGGGGCTAGGGTCCAAAAACATTCAGTACTTC. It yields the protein CAISGRGLGSKNIQYF.

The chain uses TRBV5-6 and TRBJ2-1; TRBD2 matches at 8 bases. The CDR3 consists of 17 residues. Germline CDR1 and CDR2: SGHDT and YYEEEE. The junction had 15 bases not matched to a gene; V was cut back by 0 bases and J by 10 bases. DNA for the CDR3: TGTGCCAGCAGCTTGGCCGTCGGGACTAGGGGAGGCAGCGAGCAGTTCTTC. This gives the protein CASSLAVGTRGGSEQFF.

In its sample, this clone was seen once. The CDR3 sequence is CASSLVGGLGLLFF. CDR3 in DNA: TGTGCCAGCAGCTTAGTGGGCGGATTGGGTTTACTGTTTTTT. V and J are TRBV7-8 and TRBJ1-4, with no clear D. The germline CDR1 and CDR2 sequences are SGHVS and FQNEAQ. CDR3 length equals 14 residues. V gave up 1 base and J gave up 13 bases, with 16 bases separating them.

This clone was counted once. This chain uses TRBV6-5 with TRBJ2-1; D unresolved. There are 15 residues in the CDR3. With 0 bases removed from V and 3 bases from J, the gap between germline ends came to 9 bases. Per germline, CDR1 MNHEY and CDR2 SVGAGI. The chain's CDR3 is CASSYSTSYYNEQFF. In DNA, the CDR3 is TGTGCCAGCAGTTACTCCACCTCCTACTACAATGAGCAGTTCTTC.